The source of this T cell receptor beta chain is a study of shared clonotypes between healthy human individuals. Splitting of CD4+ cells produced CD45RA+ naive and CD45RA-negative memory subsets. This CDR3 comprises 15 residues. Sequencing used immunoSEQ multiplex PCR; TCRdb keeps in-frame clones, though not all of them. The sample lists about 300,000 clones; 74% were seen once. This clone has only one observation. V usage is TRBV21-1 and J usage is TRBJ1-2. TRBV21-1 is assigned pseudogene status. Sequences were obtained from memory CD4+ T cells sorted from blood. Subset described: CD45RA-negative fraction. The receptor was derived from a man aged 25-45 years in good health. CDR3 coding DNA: TGTGCCAGCAGCAGCCGCAATGGACTCAATCAAGGCTACACCTTC. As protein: CASSSRNGLNQGYTF.